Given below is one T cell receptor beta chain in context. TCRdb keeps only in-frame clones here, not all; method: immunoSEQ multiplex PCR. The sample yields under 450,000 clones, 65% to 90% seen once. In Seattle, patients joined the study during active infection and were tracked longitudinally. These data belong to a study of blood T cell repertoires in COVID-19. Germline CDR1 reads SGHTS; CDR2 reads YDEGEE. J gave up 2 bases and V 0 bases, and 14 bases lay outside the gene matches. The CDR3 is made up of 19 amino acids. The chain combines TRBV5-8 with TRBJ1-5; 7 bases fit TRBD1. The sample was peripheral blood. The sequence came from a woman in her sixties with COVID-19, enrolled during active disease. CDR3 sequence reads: CASSLALAAGGHGNQPQHF. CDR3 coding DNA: TGTGCCAGCAGCTTGGCTCTCGCGGCAGGGGGTCATGGCAATCAGCCCCAGCATTTT.